Below are 23 T cell receptor beta chains sequenced from a single sample in a study of cytomegalovirus exposure and HLA in healthy donors. Assay used: immunoSEQ multiplex PCR; TCRdb lists only in-frame clones, some missing. The table shows about 360,000 clones, with roughly 90% occurring only once. The sequenced sample consisted of PBMCs. The receptors were sampled from a young woman in good health and CMV-seronegative.

This chain links TRBV2 with TRBJ2-7; 9 bases are shared with TRBD1. V dropped 2 bases and J dropped 5; count of bases not matched to a gene: 10. Looked up from germline, CDR1 is SNHLY and CDR2 is FYNNEI. This CDR3 spans 16 amino acids. CDR3 amino acids: CASSESWDRVADEQYF. The CDR3, as DNA: TGTGCCAGCAGTGAATCATGGGACAGGGTCGCCGACGAGCAGTACTTC.

This clone was recorded only once. The chain joins TRBV15 to TRBJ2-3; no firm D call. CDR1 is LNHNV and CDR2 is YYDKDF in the germline V gene (reference sequence). This CDR3 is 11 amino acids long. The ends were cut back, 3 bases at V and 6 bases at J, with 4 bases in the middle. Here the CDR3 reads CATSSADTQYF. CDR3 DNA: TGTGCCACCAGCAGCGCGGATACGCAGTATTTT.

This clone showed up just once. The V and J genes are TRBV7-9 and TRBJ2-2, with TRBD1 matching 8 bases. After removal of 1 base from V and 14 bases from J, the junction contained 9 bases not matched to a gene. This CDR3 is built from 14 residues. Germline V CDR1 and CDR2: SEHNR, FQNEAQ (reference sequence). CDR3 sequence: CASSLGTGNPELFF. DNA for the CDR3: TGTGCCAGCAGCTTAGGGACAGGGAATCCTGAACTGTTTTTT. Looking up the rest from reference TRBV7-9 and TRBJ2-2 gives the full variable domain: DTGVSQNPRHKITKRGQNVTFRCDPISEHNRLYWYRQTLGQGPEFLTYFQNEAQLEKSRLLSDRFSAERPKGSFSTLEIQRTEQGDSAMYLCASSLGTGNPELFFGEGSRLTVL.

The chain recombines TRBV7-9 with TRBJ2-1, with 11 bases matching TRBD2. The CDR3 is made up of 17 amino acids. CDR1 is SEHNR and CDR2 is FQNEAQ in the germline V gene (reference sequence). Trimming cost V 8 bases and J 0 bases; bases outside gene matches: 9. This CDR3 reads CASQGLAEASSYNEQFF. The CDR3 DNA follows: TGTGCCAGCCAGGGACTAGCGGAGGCAAGCTCCTACAATGAGCAGTTCTTC.

V and J are TRBV28 and TRBJ2-1, with TRBD2 matching over 9 bases. The J segment lost 10 bases and the V segment lost 6 bases, leaving 13 bases of the junction unmatched. CDR1 MDHEN and CDR2 SYDVKM come from the germline V gene. The CDR3 sequence is 15 residues long. This chain's CDR3 is CASSPPGTSSVEQFF. The CDR3 DNA follows: TGTGCCAGCAGCCCTCCAGGGACTAGCTCGGTAGAGCAGTTCTTC.

The chain links TRBV28 to TRBJ2-1; D is perhaps TRBD2 (6 bases). Trimming pared 5 bases from V and 6 bases from J, leaving 11 bases between. This CDR3 contains 13 residues. Germline loops: CDR1 MDHEN, CDR2 SYDVKM. CDR3 residues: CASSRMTSNEQFF. Here the CDR3 DNA reads TGTGCCAGCAGTCGCATGACTAGCAATGAGCAGTTCTTC.

V usage is TRBV30 and J usage is TRBJ1-1; no reliable D call. Germline loops: CDR1 GTSNPN, CDR2 SVGIG (reference sequence). The V and J ends lost 3 bases and 8 bases respectively, with 16 bases between them. This CDR3 is built from 13 residues. The DNA for the CDR3 is TGTGCCTGGAGCCCGGGTCCTACTTCGGAAGCTTTCTTT. Amino acid sequence: CAWSPGPTSEAFF.

The chain is built from TRBV11-2 and TRBJ1-1, with D tentatively TRBD1 (6 bases). Trimming removed 3 bases at V and 4 bases at J, with 12 bases between. Germline-derived CDR1 and CDR2 are SGHAT and FQNNGV. The CDR3 runs 14 residues. In nucleotides, the CDR3 is TGTGCCAGCAGCTTCAACGTAGGGGGCACTGAAGCTTTCTTT. Translation gives CASSFNVGGTEAFF.

V and J are TRBV30 and TRBJ1-2; tentative D call: TRBD1 (6 bases). V lost 3 bases, J lost 5 bases, and 16 bases lay in between. The CDR3 covers 14 residues. From germline, CDR1 is GTSNPN and CDR2 SVGIG (reference sequence). The CDR3 coding sequence is TGTGCCTGGAGCAGAAACAGGGTCGGGTATGGCTACACCTTC. It codes for CAWSRNRVGYGYTF.

The chain recombines TRBV28 with TRBJ2-3; possible D gene TRBD1, 6 bases. CDR3 length: 13 residues. Germline loops: CDR1 MDHEN, CDR2 SYDVKM. The V gene lost 6 bases and the J gene lost 3 bases, with 10 bases spanning the gap. CDR3 in DNA: TGTGCCAGCAGGAGAGGGACAACAGATACGCAGTATTTT. Protein sequence: CASRRGTTDTQYF.

The chain carries TRBV27 and TRBJ1-5, with 8 bases that match TRBD1. The CDR3 runs 14 residues. The trim removed 5 bases at V and 7 bases at J, leaving 7 bases unmatched. The germline CDR1 and CDR2 sequences are MNHEY and SMNVEV (reference sequence). The CDR3 nucleotides are TGTGCCAGCAGTACAAACAGGGGGTTACAGCCCCAGCATTTT. Its translation is CASSTNRGLQPQHF.

This chain uses TRBV14 with TRBJ2-5; no firm D call. Germline CDR1 and CDR2: SGHDN and FVKESK. The CDR3 consists of 13 residues. V dropped 3 bases and J dropped 4 bases, with 9 bases sitting between them. As DNA, the CDR3 is TGTGCCAGCAGCCAGTCCGGTGCAGAGACCCAGTACTTC. Encoded protein: CASSQSGAETQYF.

This clone was recorded only once. The chain couples TRBV6-5 to TRBJ2-7, with 8 positions matching TRBD1. Germline values: CDR1 MNHEY, CDR2 SVGAGI. V dropped 7 bases and J dropped 2; count of bases not matched to a gene: 10. There are 15 residues in the CDR3. CDR3 in amino acids: CASTLTGAAPYEQYF. The CDR3 DNA reads as TGTGCCAGCACCCTGACAGGGGCCGCACCCTACGAGCAGTACTTC.

The chain joins TRBV5-4 to TRBJ2-5; 10 bases fit TRBD2. CDR3 length: 14 amino acids. J lost 13 bases, V lost 0 bases, and 9 bases had no gene match. In germline, CDR1 is SGHNT, CDR2 YYREEE (reference sequence). CDR3 in DNA: TGTGCCAGCAGCTTGGAGGCTAGCGGGAGAGCCCCGTACTTC. It encodes CASSLEASGRAPYF.

The rearrangement uses TRBV27 and TRBJ1-2, with D maybe TRBD1 (5 bases). This CDR3 comprises 13 residues. V lost 2 bases and J 6 bases, leaving 10 bases between the germline ends. Germline CDR1 reads MNHEY; CDR2 reads SMNVEV (reference sequence). The CDR3 loop reads CASSLGAFDGYTF. CDR3 bases: TGTGCCAGCAGTTTAGGGGCATTTGATGGCTACACCTTC.

The gene calls are TRBV4-1 and TRBJ2-3; no definite D call. The V gene's germline CDR1 is MGHRA and CDR2 YSYEKL. The CDR3 covers 15 residues. The V and J ends lost 3 bases and 1 base respectively, with 11 bases between them. The CDR3 sequence: CASSQTRLGTDTQYF. The CDR3 nucleotides read TGCGCCAGCAGCCAGACTCGATTGGGCACAGATACGCAGTATTTT.

The genes are TRBV4-1 and TRBJ1-2, with D hard to call. CDR1 and CDR2 from the germline V gene are MGHRA and YSYEKL. CDR3 length equals 14 residues. Trimming took off 3 bases at V and 3 bases at J, with 11 bases between the two ends. The CDR3 sequence is CASSQAGNYYGYTF. DNA of the CDR3: TGCGCCAGCAGCCAGGCGGGCAATTACTATGGCTACACCTTC.

The rearrangement links TRBV18 to TRBJ2-1, with D perhaps matching TRBD1 (5 bases). The CDR3 length is 15 residues. The ends were cut back, 6 bases at V and 4 bases at J, with 16 bases in the middle. Germline V lookup: CDR1 KGHSH, CDR2 LQKENI. The CDR3 is CASSTLDTEYNEQFF. CDR3 bases: TGTGCCAGCTCGACTTTGGACACTGAATACAATGAGCAGTTCTTC.

The V and J genes are TRBV13 and TRBJ2-1; 10 bases are shared with TRBD2. This CDR3 has 16 amino acids. V was pared by 5 bases and J by 7 bases, with 11 bases of the junction left unmatched. Germline lookup yields CDR1 PRHDT and CDR2 FYEKMQ (reference sequence). The CDR3 DNA sequence: TGTGCCAGCAGCAACCCCGGGACTAGCGTGAGGAATGAGCAGTTCTTC. Protein: CASSNPGTSVRNEQFF. Looking up the rest from reference TRBV13 and TRBJ2-1 gives the full variable domain: AAGVIQSPRHLIKEKRETATLKCYPIPRHDTVYWYQQGPGQDPQFLISFYEKMQSDKGSIPDRFSAQQFSDYHSELNMSSLELGDSALYFCASSNPGTSVRNEQFFGPGTRLTVL.

Only one count was recorded for this clone. This rearrangement joins TRBV5-1 to TRBJ1-3; 7 bases are a match to TRBD1. Germline assignment: CDR1 SGHRS and CDR2 YFSETQ. V was pared by 5 bases and J by 0 bases, with 5 bases of the junction left unmatched. The CDR3 extends over 15 amino acids. The CDR3 coding sequence is TGCGCCAGCAGGACAGGGCCTAGCTCTGGAAACACCATATATTTT. Translation gives CASRTGPSSGNTIYF.

This clone appeared once. The chain joins TRBV19 to TRBJ2-7, with 8 positions matching TRBD2. The CDR3 extends over 15 amino acids. Losses at the gene ends were 2 bases for V and 3 bases for J; bases not matched to a gene: 6. The germline CDR1 and CDR2 sequences are LNHDA and SQIVND (reference sequence). In DNA, the CDR3 is TGTGCCAGTAGTATACGGCCGAGCGGGGGCTACGAGCAGTACTTC. Translation gives CASSIRPSGGYEQYF.

This chain uses TRBV6-5 with TRBJ2-6, with D perhaps matching TRBD1 (6 bases). This CDR3 is built from 15 residues. The V gene's germline CDR1 is MNHEY and CDR2 SVGAGI. V was shortened by 7 bases and J by 2 bases, with 12 bases between the two germline ends. The CDR3 coding sequence is TGTGCCAGCATTGGCAGGGGCCCTGGGGCCAACGTCCTGACTTTC. This encodes CASIGRGPGANVLTF.

The chain recombines TRBV10-1 with TRBJ2-1, with 7 bases that match TRBD2. V was clipped by 6 bases and J by 5 bases; unmatched bases: 10. CDR3 length equals 15 residues. Germline V CDR1 and CDR2: WNHNN, SYGVQD (reference sequence). For the CDR3, the DNA is TGCGCCAGCAGCGACCCGGGACTACTAAACAATGAGCAGTTCTTC. This translates into CASSDPGLLNNEQFF.